This T cell receptor beta chain derives from a study of blood T cell repertoires in COVID-19. This clone was counted once. Participant age was roughly 18 to 89 years, and participants resided in about two dozen US areas. Self-reported history from a screening survey and questionnaire set each donor's cohort. In the original workflow: Amplification of reference gene primers was used by the study to estimate nucleated cell counts. Clones were sequenced by immunoSEQ multiplex PCR, and TCRdb holds only the in-frame ones, with some missing. The V and J calls and clone size are taken from that table; D and trimming were inferred from the DNA. Counted here are about 480,000 clones, 70% to 90% occurring once; the ten biggest clones make up less than 2%. V lost 0 bases and J lost 4, with 13 bases in between. CDR1 and CDR2 (germline): SGHRS, YFSETQ. CDR3 size: 16 residues.

The source material was PBMCs or T cells enriched from blood (not recorded which). The sequence derives from a woman aged 40 to 50 who had recovered from COVID-19. The J gene is TRBJ1-4, the V gene TRBV5-1; D gene ambiguous. In DNA, the CDR3 is TGCGCCAGCAGCTTGGGGCTTATTCTTGGTAATGAAAAACTGTTTTTT. Encoded protein: CASSLGLILGNEKLFF.